Sequencing of this T cell receptor (beta chain) was carried out in a study of cytomegalovirus exposure and HLA in healthy donors. Looking at the study overall: There were approximately 81 million unique TCRs (from HLA-typed donors) in an early data release.

Study-wide results and caveats: Researchers counted around 180 TCR beta chains as cytomegalovirus-associated.

V lost 8 bases and J 4 bases, leaving 7 bases between the germline ends. Germline V lookup: CDR1 MNHEY, CDR2 SVGAGI. The CDR3 sequence is 11 residues long. Regarding this clone: Its matching antigen is unknown.

In the PCR, 60 Vbeta and 13 Jbeta primers were used. Assay: immunoSEQ multiplex PCR; the TCRdb copy retains only in-frame clones and omits some. The sample records over 80,000 clones, roughly 67% being singletons. V is TRBV6-5 and J is TRBJ2-3; no clear D gene. The specimen sequenced was PBMCs. The source is a boy between 10 and 17 years old in good health and CMV-seropositive. Here the CDR3 reads CASELADTQYF. The CDR3 DNA is TGTGCCAGCGAGTTAGCAGATACGCAGTATTTT.